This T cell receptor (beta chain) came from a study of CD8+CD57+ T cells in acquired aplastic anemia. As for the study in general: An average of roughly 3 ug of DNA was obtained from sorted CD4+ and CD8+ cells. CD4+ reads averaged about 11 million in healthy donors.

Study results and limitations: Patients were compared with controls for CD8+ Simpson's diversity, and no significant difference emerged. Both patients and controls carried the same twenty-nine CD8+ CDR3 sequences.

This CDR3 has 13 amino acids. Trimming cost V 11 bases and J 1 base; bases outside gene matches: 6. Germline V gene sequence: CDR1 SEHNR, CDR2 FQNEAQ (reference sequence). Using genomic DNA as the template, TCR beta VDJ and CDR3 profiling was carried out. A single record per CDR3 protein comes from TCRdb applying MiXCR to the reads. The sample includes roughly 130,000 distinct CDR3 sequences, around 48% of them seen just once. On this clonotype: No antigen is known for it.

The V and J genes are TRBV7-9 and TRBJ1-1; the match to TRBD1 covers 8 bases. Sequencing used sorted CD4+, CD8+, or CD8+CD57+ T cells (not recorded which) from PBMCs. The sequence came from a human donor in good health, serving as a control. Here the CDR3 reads CAASQGANTEAFF. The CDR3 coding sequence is TGTGCCGCTAGCCAGGGGGCGAACACTGAAGCTTTCTTT.